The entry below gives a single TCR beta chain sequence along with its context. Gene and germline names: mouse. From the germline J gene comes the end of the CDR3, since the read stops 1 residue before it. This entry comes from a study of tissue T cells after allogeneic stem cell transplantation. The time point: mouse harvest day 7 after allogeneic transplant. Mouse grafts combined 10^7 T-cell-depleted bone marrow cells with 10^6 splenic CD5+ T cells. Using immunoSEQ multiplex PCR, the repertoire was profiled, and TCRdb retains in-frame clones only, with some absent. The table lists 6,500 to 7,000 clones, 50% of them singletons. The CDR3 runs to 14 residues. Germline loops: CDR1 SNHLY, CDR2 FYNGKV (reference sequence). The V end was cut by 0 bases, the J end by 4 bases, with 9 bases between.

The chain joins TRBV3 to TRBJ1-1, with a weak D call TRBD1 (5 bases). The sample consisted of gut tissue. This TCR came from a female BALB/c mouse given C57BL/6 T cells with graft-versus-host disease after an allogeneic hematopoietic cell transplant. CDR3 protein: CASSLAGGLTEVFF. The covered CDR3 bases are TGTGCCAGCAGCTTAGCGGGGGGACTCACAGAAGTCTTC. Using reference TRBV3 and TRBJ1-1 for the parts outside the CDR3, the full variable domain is GPKVLQIPSHQIIDMGQMVTLNCDPVSNHLYFYWYKQILGQQMEFLVNFYNGKVMEKSKLFKDQFSVERPDGSYFTLKIQPTALEDSAVYFCASSLAGGLTEVFFGKGTRLTVV.